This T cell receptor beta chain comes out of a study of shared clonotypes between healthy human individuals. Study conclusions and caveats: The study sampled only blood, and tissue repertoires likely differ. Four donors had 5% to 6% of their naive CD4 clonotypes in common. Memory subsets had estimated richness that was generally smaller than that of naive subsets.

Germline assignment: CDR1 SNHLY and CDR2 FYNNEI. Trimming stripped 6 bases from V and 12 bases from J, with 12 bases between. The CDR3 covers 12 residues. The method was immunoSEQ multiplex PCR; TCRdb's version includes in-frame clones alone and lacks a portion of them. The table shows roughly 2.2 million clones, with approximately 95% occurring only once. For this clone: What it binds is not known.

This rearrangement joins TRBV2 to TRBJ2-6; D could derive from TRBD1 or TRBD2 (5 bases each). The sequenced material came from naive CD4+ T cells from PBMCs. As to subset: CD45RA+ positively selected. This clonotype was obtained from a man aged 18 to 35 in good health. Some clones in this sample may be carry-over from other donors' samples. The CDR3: CASRGVSGVLTF. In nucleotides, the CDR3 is TGTGCCAGCAGGGGGGTGAGTGGCGTCCTGACTTTC.